Presented here are 30 T cell receptor beta chains from one specimen sequenced in a study of T cells after yellow fever vaccination. TCRdb processed the 5' RACE reads anew with MiXCR; each CDR3 protein has one entry. Here the sample spans roughly 180,000 distinct CDR3 sequences, 5.5% to 7.5% being singletons. The sequences come from CD4+ T cells sorted from PBMCs, collected on the day of the first yellow fever vaccination. These TCRs come from a man in his late teens or twenties who received the YFV17D yellow fever vaccine.

There are a few counts of this clonotype. The rearrangement uses TRBV18 and TRBJ2-7; D gene unclear. The CDR3 is 12 residues long. From germline, CDR1 is KGHSH and CDR2 LQKENI. Trimming cost V 6 bases and J 4 bases, with 10 bases left between them. CDR3 residues: CASSPGQYEQYF. CDR3 in DNA: TGTGCCAGCTCCCCGGGCCAGTACGAGCAGTACTTC.

J is TRBJ2-3 and V is TRBV28; weak D call: TRBD2 (5 bases). In germline, CDR1 is MDHEN, CDR2 SYDVKM. V lost 4 bases and J 6 bases, leaving 14 bases between the germline ends. This CDR3 is built from 14 residues. CDR3 protein: CASSSTSLGDTQYF. The CDR3 region has the DNA TGTGCCAGCAGTTCCACGTCACTAGGCGATACGCAGTATTTT.

The V and J genes are TRBV3-1 and TRBJ2-1; 7 bases agree with TRBD2. From germline, CDR1 is LGHDT and CDR2 YNNKEL (reference sequence). The CDR3 has 15 residues. The trim removed 6 bases at V and 2 bases at J, leaving 7 bases unmatched. CDR3 coding DNA: TGTGCCAGCAGGCCTGGGGGGGGACCCTACAATGAGCAGTTCTTC. Translating gives CASRPGGGPYNEQFF.

This clonotype showed up just a few times. V is TRBV12-3 or TRBV12-4 and J is TRBJ2-3; D gene unclear. The CDR3 length is 14 residues. V dropped 3 bases and J dropped 4 bases, with 11 bases sitting between them. CDR3 sequence (DNA): TGTGCCAGCAGTTTTAATCCAGAGTCAGATACGCAGTATTTT. It specifies CASSFNPESDTQYF.

In its sample, this clonotype was seen many times. The V gene is TRBV12-3 or TRBV12-4, the J gene TRBJ1-1; perhaps TRBD1 as D (5 bases). V was clipped by 8 bases and J by 1 base, with 14 bases between them. The CDR3 totals 14 residues. The CDR3 DNA reads TGTGCCAGCTCTTCACAGGCCGGGAACACTGAAGCTTTCTTT. Protein: CASSSQAGNTEAFF.

This clonotype occurred many times. The chain carries TRBV7-9 and TRBJ1-5; D may be TRBD1 (6 bases). Trimming left V 3 bases short and J 2 bases short, with 8 bases between. CDR3 length: 14 amino acids. Germline-derived CDR1 and CDR2 are SEHNR and FQNEAQ (reference sequence). Written as DNA, the CDR3 is TGTGCCAGCAGCTTGGCAGGGGGCAATCAGCCCCAGCATTTT. Translated, it gives CASSLAGGNQPQHF. Complete variable domain (other parts from reference TRBV7-9 and TRBJ1-5): DTGVSQNPRHKITKRGQNVTFRCDPISEHNRLYWYRQTLGQGPEFLTYFQNEAQLEKSRLLSDRFSAERPKGSFSTLEIQRTEQGDSAMYLCASSLAGGNQPQHFGDGTRLSIL.

This clonotype was recorded at least ten times. This chain connects TRBV5-1 to TRBJ1-1, with D uncertain. Germline V CDR1 and CDR2: SGHRS, YFSETQ. With 0 bases removed from V and 3 bases from J, the gap between germline ends came to 9 bases. This CDR3 is built from 14 residues. The CDR3 bases are TGCGCCAGCAGCTTGGAGGGCGGTTACACTGAAGCTTTCTTT. As protein: CASSLEGGYTEAFF.

This clonotype was seen more than once but under ten times. The chain uses TRBV5-1 and TRBJ1-5; D remains unclear. CDR1 and CDR2 (germline): SGHRS, YFSETQ. V dropped 5 bases and J dropped 0 bases, with 12 bases sitting between them. CDR3 size: 15 residues. This CDR3 reads CASRVGIASNQPQHF. The DNA of the CDR3 is TGCGCCAGCAGGGTGGGGATTGCTAGCAATCAGCCCCAGCATTTT.

The chain couples TRBV12-3 or TRBV12-4 to TRBJ1-4; D is ambiguous. V was shortened by 5 bases and J by 7 bases, with 5 bases between the two germline ends. The CDR3 spans 11 residues. CDR3 DNA sequence: TGTGCCAGCAGTCGGAGTGAAAAACTGTTTTTT. The encoded protein is CASSRSEKLFF.

For this clonotype: A read error may be the cause here, since a much bigger clone is one base away. In this CDR3 the conserved last residue, phenylalanine or tryptophan, is missing, so a read error is likely. The rearrangement uses TRBV7-3 and TRBJ1-1, with unresolved D. Germline assignment: CDR1 SGHTA and CDR2 FQGTGA. The V end was cut by 2 bases, the J end by 2 bases, with 6 bases between. The CDR3 extends over 13 amino acids. The CDR3 loop reads CASSLLENTEAFS. For the CDR3, the DNA is TGTGCCAGCAGCTTACTAGAAAACACTGAAGCTTTCTCT.

Only one count was recorded for this clonotype. The rearrangement links TRBV5-6 to TRBJ2-7, with a possible D match to TRBD1 (6 bases). CDR1 SGHDT and CDR2 YYEEEE come from the germline V gene. Trimming removed 7 bases from V and 3 bases from J, with 14 bases in between. This CDR3 region has 13 residues. The CDR3 reads CASGPGDNYEQYF. CDR3 DNA sequence: TGTGCCAGCGGCCCCGGGGACAACTACGAGCAGTACTTC.

The V gene is TRBV27, the J gene TRBJ2-1; D call uncertain. Trimming removed 4 bases from V and 3 bases from J, with 10 bases in between. There are 14 residues in the CDR3. Germline CDR1 is MNHEY and CDR2 is SMNVEV (reference sequence). The chain's CDR3 is CASSSDLVYNEQFF. In DNA, the CDR3 is TGTGCCAGCAGTTCGGACCTGGTCTACAATGAGCAGTTCTTC.

This clonotype was counted ten times or more. The chain carries TRBV20-1 and TRBJ1-4; 7 nucleotides agree with TRBD1. Germline assignment: CDR1 DFQATT and CDR2 SNEGSKA (reference sequence). This CDR3 is 14 amino acids long. Trimming at V came to 0 bases and at J to 8 bases, leaving 6 bases not matched to a gene. The DNA for the CDR3 is TGCAGTGCTAGAGATCTACAGGGGAGCGAAAAACTGTTTTTT. This sequence encodes CSARDLQGSEKLFF.

This clonotype was recorded a few times. J is TRBJ1-1 and V is TRBV4-3; 10 nucleotides line up with TRBD1. The germline V gene has CDR1 LGHNA and CDR2 YSLEER. After removal of 4 bases from V and 3 bases from J, the junction contained 11 bases not matched to a gene. This CDR3 has 17 amino acids. The CDR3 reads CASSPLAGTGAHTEAFF. CDR3 bases: TGCGCCAGCAGCCCGTTGGCCGGGACAGGGGCTCACACTGAAGCTTTCTTT.

This clonotype was counted only a few times. The genes are TRBV19 and TRBJ2-3; 10 bases match TRBD1. This CDR3 region has 17 residues. Trimming took 5 bases from V and 0 from J; bases not matched to a gene: 8. The germline V gene encodes CDR1 LNHDA and CDR2 SQIVND (reference sequence). The CDR3 DNA sequence: TGTGCCAGTAGTGCAGGACAGGGGGTGCGGAGCACAGATACGCAGTATTTT. This codes for CASSAGQGVRSTDTQYF.

The genes are TRBV5-1 and TRBJ2-5; 11 nucleotides match TRBD2. CDR3 size: 14 residues. The germline gives CDR1 SGHRS, CDR2 YFSETQ. The V and J ends lost 4 bases and 1 base, in that order; junction bases with no gene match: 0. The CDR3 DNA follows: TGCGCCAGCAGCGGGACTAGCGGCCAAGAGACCCAGTACTTC. This gives the protein CASSGTSGQETQYF.

To note about this clonotype: Relative to the germline gene, one junction end is altered; a read error may explain this. J is TRBJ1-3 and V is TRBV4-1, with D uncertain. Germline CDR1 and CDR2: MGHRA and YSYEKL. The CDR3 length is 17 residues. The CDR3 loop reads CASSQEAGLSSENTIYF. The CDR3, as DNA: TGCGCCAGCAGCCAAGAGGCCGGACTTAGCTCTGAAAACACCATATATTTT.

This clonotype was seen repeatedly, ten times or more. This sequence joins TRBV7-2 and TRBJ2-7; maybe TRBD1 (6 bases). Germline lookup yields CDR1 SGHTA and CDR2 FQGNSA. This CDR3 has 14 residues. The V end lost 5 bases, the J end lost 3 bases, and 14 bases lay between the germline ends. This CDR3 is CASSPGLGGYEQYF. CDR3 DNA sequence: TGTGCCAGCAGCCCAGGTTTAGGGGGCTACGAGCAGTACTTC.

In this sample, this clonotype turned up a few times. The chain recombines TRBV4-3 with TRBJ1-2; 7 nucleotides line up with TRBD1. The CDR3 is 15 amino acids. In germline, CDR1 is LGHNA, CDR2 YSLEER. Unmatched junction bases numbered 5, after V lost 0 bases and J lost 4 bases. CDR3 loop: CASSQEGSGGYGYTF. Here the CDR3 DNA reads TGCGCCAGCAGCCAAGAGGGGTCAGGGGGCTATGGCTACACCTTC.

J is TRBJ1-1 and V is TRBV6-5; perhaps TRBD1 as D (6 bases). V was pared by 1 base and J by 6 bases, with 12 bases between. Germline values: CDR1 MNHEY, CDR2 SVGAGI. The CDR3 is 14 amino acids. Here the CDR3 reads CASSYWGGSAEAFF. CDR3 DNA sequence: TGTGCCAGCAGTTACTGGGGGGGCAGCGCTGAAGCTTTCTTT.

About this clonotype itself: Possible read error: a much larger clone is one base away. The chain uses TRBV20-1 and TRBJ2-7, with 8 bases that match TRBD2. V was clipped by 5 bases and J by 5 bases; unmatched bases: 8. Per the germline V gene, CDR1 is DFQATT and CDR2 is SNEGSKA (reference sequence). This CDR3 is built from 13 residues. The CDR3 sequence: CSALRGLDHEQYF. Here the CDR3 DNA reads TGCAGTGCTCTCCGGGGACTAGATCACGAGCAGTACTTC.

This clonotype was counted only a few times. CDR3 residues: CASSIDRRNEQFF. The DNA of the CDR3 is TGTGCCAGTAGTATAGATAGGAGGAATGAGCAGTTCTTC. The chain couples TRBV19 to TRBJ2-1; the D gene is possibly TRBD2 (5 bases). The CDR3 is 13 residues long. Germline V lookup: CDR1 LNHDA, CDR2 SQIVND (reference sequence). Trimming took 0 bases from V and 7 from J, leaving 7 bases between them.

This clonotype was found many times. The rearrangement uses TRBV4-2 and TRBJ1-1; TRBD1 is a possible D gene (5 bases). V lost 4 bases, J lost 1 base, and 13 bases lay in between. The CDR3 extends over 15 amino acids. Germline CDR1 and CDR2: LGHNA and YNFKEQ. The CDR3 spells CASSPPRGTNTEAFF. For the CDR3, the DNA is TGTGCCAGCAGCCCTCCCCGGGGGACGAACACTGAAGCTTTCTTT.

The CDR3: CAWSVLFTDTQYF. CDR3 coding DNA: TGTGCCTGGAGTGTACTATTCACAGATACGCAGTATTTT. This chain connects TRBV30 to TRBJ2-3, with unresolved D. Germline V gene lookup returns CDR1 GTSNPN and CDR2 SVGIG (reference sequence). The CDR3 spans 13 residues. Trimming left V 0 bases short and J 2 bases short, with 6 bases between.

This clonotype has at least ten counts. V is TRBV7-9 and J is TRBJ1-3; possible D gene TRBD1, 6 bases. Trimming cost V 5 bases and J 4 bases, with 18 bases left between them. From germline, CDR1 is SEHNR and CDR2 FQNEAQ (reference sequence). The CDR3 length is 16 residues. The CDR3 reads CASSPKIRTAGNTIYF. The CDR3 coding sequence is TGTGCCAGCAGCCCTAAGATCCGGACAGCGGGAAACACCATATATTTT.

This sequence joins TRBV7-2 and TRBJ2-5, with D perhaps being TRBD1 or TRBD2 (5 bases each). V lost 0 bases to trimming and J lost 5 bases, with 16 bases between them. There are 16 residues in the CDR3. Germline lookup yields CDR1 SGHTA and CDR2 FQGNSA. The CDR3 loop reads CASSLAGSSWGETQYF. For the CDR3, the DNA is TGTGCCAGCAGCTTAGCGGGGTCCTCTTGGGGGGAGACCCAGTACTTC.

V gene TRBV6-5 combines with J gene TRBJ2-7, with D unresolved. The CDR3 is made up of 15 amino acids. V was shortened by 0 bases and J by 2 bases, with 11 bases between the two germline ends. The V gene's germline CDR1 is MNHEY and CDR2 SVGAGI. CDR3 bases: TGTGCCAGCAGTTACTCTCCTAGTCGCACCTACGAGCAGTACTTC. This translates into CASSYSPSRTYEQYF.

In this sample, this clonotype turned up many times. Written as DNA, the CDR3 is TGCAGCGTCGGTTTCGGGGAAGCTTTCTTT. It is translated as CSVGFGEAFF. This chain links TRBV29-1 with TRBJ1-1; D gene ambiguous. The germline V and J ends were trimmed by 6 bases and 8 bases, with 10 bases remaining between them. Germline V CDR1 and CDR2: SQVTM, ANQGSEA. CDR3 size: 10 residues.

This clonotype occurred many times. The chain links TRBV12-3 or TRBV12-4 to TRBJ2-1; D remains ambiguous. Trimming pared 7 bases from V and 2 bases from J, leaving 9 bases between. The CDR3 covers 13 residues. Written as DNA, the CDR3 is TGTGCCAGCAACGACGGACCCTACAATGAGCAGTTCTTC. The encoded protein is CASNDGPYNEQFF.

This clonotype was observed a few times. The V call is TRBV12-3 or TRBV12-4, the J call TRBJ2-1; D is unclear. The CDR3 has 15 amino acids. Between the trimmed V and J ends, which lost 7 bases and 3 bases, there was a span of 16 bases. The CDR3 DNA reads as TGTGCCAGCACCCTGAGACTGCCCAACTACAATGAGCAGTTCTTC. Translated: CASTLRLPNYNEQFF.